This T cell receptor (beta chain) was obtained from a study of OX40 agonist ivuxolimab in advanced cancers. Background on the study: The patients received agonistic anti-OX40 (CD134) antibody ivuxolimab. Past anti-PD-1, anti-PD-L1 or anti-CTLA-4 therapy was accepted, and 35% to 45% had received some. Partial responses occurred in Three dose-escalation patients, one with hepatocellular carcinoma and two with cutaneous melanoma. Points from the study as a whole: With doses of 0.1 to 3.0 mg/kg, CD4+ and CD8+ blood T cells had undergone clonal expansion by week 6.

For this clone: Its specificity is not known.

TCRdb's table, derived via immunoSEQ multiplex PCR, lists solely in-frame clones and lacks some. The sample yields 80,000 to 85,000 clones, around 80% seen once. The ends were cut back, 6 bases at V and 9 bases at J, with 18 bases in the middle. Per germline, CDR1 SEHNR and CDR2 FQNEAQ (reference sequence). This CDR3 spans 14 amino acids. This TCR came from an adult with an advanced solid tumor such as melanoma, head and neck, liver or kidney cancer. The chain joins TRBV7-9 to TRBJ2-1; D may correspond to TRBD1 or TRBD2 (5 bases each). The specimen was CD4+ or CD8+ T cells sorted from blood, collected in a trial of the OX40 agonist ivuxolimab. Here the CDR3 reads CASSYLRTGPEQFF. The CDR3 DNA reads as TGTGCCAGCAGTTACCTCCGAACGGGGCCTGAGCAGTTCTTC. Full variable domain (missing parts from reference TRBV7-9 and TRBJ2-1): DTGVSQNPRHKITKRGQNVTFRCDPISEHNRLYWYRQTLGQGPEFLTYFQNEAQLEKSRLLSDRFSAERPKGSFSTLEIQRTEQGDSAMYLCASSYLRTGPEQFFGPGTRLTVL.